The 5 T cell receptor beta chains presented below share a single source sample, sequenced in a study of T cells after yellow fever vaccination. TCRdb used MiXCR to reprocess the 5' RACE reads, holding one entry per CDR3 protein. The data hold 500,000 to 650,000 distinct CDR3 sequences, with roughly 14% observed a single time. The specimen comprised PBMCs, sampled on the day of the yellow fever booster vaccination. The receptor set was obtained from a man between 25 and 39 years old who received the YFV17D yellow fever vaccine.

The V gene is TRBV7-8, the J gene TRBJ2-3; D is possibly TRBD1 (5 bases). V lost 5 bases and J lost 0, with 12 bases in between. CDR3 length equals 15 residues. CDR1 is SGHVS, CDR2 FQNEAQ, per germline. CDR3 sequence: CASSPWGSSTDTQYF. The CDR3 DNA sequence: TGTGCCAGCAGCCCCTGGGGCTCTAGCACAGATACGCAGTATTTT.

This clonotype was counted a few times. CDR3 loop: CSAGAGGDSYEQYF. The CDR3 DNA is TGCAGTGCGGGGGCCGGCGGGGACTCCTACGAGCAGTACTTC. The chain combines TRBV20-1 with TRBJ2-7; D may be TRBD1 or TRBD2 (6 bases each). The germline V gene has CDR1 DFQATT and CDR2 SNEGSKA (reference sequence). This CDR3 is built from 14 residues. The V and J ends lost 6 bases and 0 bases respectively, with 15 bases between them.

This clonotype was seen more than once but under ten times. CDR3 DNA sequence: TGTGCCACCGGGGGAGGGGTGGACTATGGCTACACCTTC. Amino acid sequence: CATGGGVDYGYTF. The rearrangement uses TRBV10-3 and TRBJ1-2; TRBD1 might be the D (5 bases). The CDR3 spans 13 residues. CDR1 and CDR2 from the germline V gene are ENHRY and SYGVKD. V was shortened by 10 bases and J by 3 bases, with 15 bases between the two germline ends.

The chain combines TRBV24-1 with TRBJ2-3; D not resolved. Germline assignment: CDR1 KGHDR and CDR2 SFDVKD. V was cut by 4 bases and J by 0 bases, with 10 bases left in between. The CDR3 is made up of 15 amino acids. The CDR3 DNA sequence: TGTGCCACCAGTGACCCGGTCGCTAGCACAGATACGCAGTATTTT. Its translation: CATSDPVASTDTQYF.

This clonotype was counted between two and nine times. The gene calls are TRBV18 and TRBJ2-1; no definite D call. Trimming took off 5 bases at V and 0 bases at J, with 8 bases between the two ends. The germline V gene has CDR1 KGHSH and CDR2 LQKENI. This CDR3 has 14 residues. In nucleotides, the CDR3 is TGTGCCAGCTCAATTAACCCCTCCTACAATGAGCAGTTCTTC. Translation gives CASSINPSYNEQFF.